One and the same sample provided the 30 T cell receptor beta chains below, sequenced in a study of shared clonotypes between healthy human individuals. Sequencing was performed with immunoSEQ multiplex PCR; in TCRdb, only in-frame clones are kept and a portion is missing. The repertoire holds about 520,000 clones, approximately 80% seen once, with 12% in the top ten. Sequencing was performed on PBMCs. The receptors were gathered from a woman in her forties in good health. Some clones in this sample may be carry-over from other donors' samples.

The rearrangement uses TRBV18 and TRBJ2-5, with D unresolved. CDR1 is KGHSH and CDR2 is LQKENI in the germline V gene. The V gene lost 0 bases and the J gene lost 4 bases, with 6 bases spanning the gap. This CDR3 is 13 amino acids long. Written as DNA, the CDR3 is TGTGCCAGCTCACCACCGAGCCTAGAGACCCAGTACTTC. It is translated as CASSPPSLETQYF.

This clone was detected a few times. This chain uses TRBV5-1 with TRBJ1-1; no definite D call. Germline V gene lookup returns CDR1 SGHRS and CDR2 YFSETQ. The CDR3 loop spans 14 amino acids. Trimming took 0 bases from V and 5 from J, leaving 11 bases between them. The CDR3, as DNA: TGCGCCAGCAGCTTGGAAGGAGGGCTTACTGAAGCTTTCTTT. Translated: CASSLEGGLTEAFF.

The chain carries TRBV5-1 and TRBJ2-1; D call uncertain. The CDR3 totals 15 residues. The germline CDR1 and CDR2 sequences are SGHRS and YFSETQ. Trimming took 0 bases from V and 4 from J, leaving 11 bases between them. The CDR3 is CASSLEGQSYNEQFF. The CDR3 DNA reads as TGCGCCAGCAGCTTGGAAGGGCAGTCTTACAATGAGCAGTTCTTC.

The genes are TRBV11-2 and TRBJ2-1; TRBD1 matches 8 bases. The V gene's germline CDR1 is SGHAT and CDR2 FQNNGV. V lost 1 base to trimming and J lost 8 bases; unmatched junction nucleotides: 10. CDR3 length: 16 residues. CDR3 in amino acids: CASSLATTGEVDEQFF. The CDR3 bases are TGTGCCAGCAGCTTAGCGACGACAGGGGAGGTCGATGAGCAGTTCTTC.

The rearrangement joins TRBV11-3 to TRBJ1-1; unclear D gene. The CDR3 has 12 amino acids. Germline V gene sequence: CDR1 SGHNT, CDR2 YENEEA. V was clipped by 4 bases and J by 11 bases, with 14 bases between them. CDR3 residues: CASSSPGRVAFF. CDR3 coding DNA: TGTGCCAGCAGCTCCCCCGGGAGGGTGGCTTTCTTT.

This clone was counted between two and nine times. V and J are TRBV7-2 and TRBJ1-2; 7 bases are shared with TRBD1. Per germline, CDR1 SGHTA and CDR2 FQGNSA. V was clipped by 7 bases and J by 8 bases; unmatched bases: 13. This CDR3 contains 14 residues. CDR3 bases: TGTGCCAGCATCCCACGACAGGGAGGATACGGCTACACCTTC. This translates into CASIPRQGGYGYTF.

The genes are TRBV29-1 and TRBJ2-1; 7 bases match TRBD2. Trimming cost V 0 bases and J 4 bases; bases outside gene matches: 9. This CDR3 is 16 amino acids long. Germline CDR1 reads SQVTM; CDR2 reads ANQGSEA. The CDR3 loop reads CSVEDRGGSGYNEQFF. In DNA, the CDR3 is TGCAGCGTTGAAGATCGTGGCGGGAGTGGGTACAATGAGCAGTTCTTC.

The gene calls are TRBV11-2 and TRBJ1-3, with a tentative D call TRBD1 (6 bases). This CDR3 spans 14 amino acids. The germline CDR1 and CDR2 sequences are SGHAT and FQNNGV. V gave up 8 bases and J gave up 8 bases, with 19 bases separating them. The CDR3 coding sequence is TGTGCCAGCGCCCCCGTAGGGGGGTTGCACACCATATATTTT. Translating it yields CASAPVGGLHTIYF.

This clone has at least ten counts. The gene calls are TRBV25-1 and TRBJ2-5; D ambiguous. Looked up from germline, CDR1 is MGHDK and CDR2 is SYGVNS. The CDR3 has 11 residues. V gave up 3 bases and J gave up 7 bases, with 6 bases separating them. CDR3 protein: CASSEGWTQYF. In DNA form, the CDR3 reads TGTGCCAGCAGTGAGGGATGGACCCAGTACTTC.

This clone was counted at least ten times. The gene calls are TRBV6-6 and TRBJ2-1, with TRBD1 identical over 7 bases. Germline CDR1 is MNHNY and CDR2 is SVGAGI (reference sequence). Trimming removed 0 bases from V and 9 bases from J; junction bases left unmatched: 5. CDR3 length: 14 residues. The CDR3 DNA reads TGTGCCAGCAGTTACTCGCGACAGGGCAGTGAGCAGTTCTTC. Its protein product is CASSYSRQGSEQFF.

The genes are TRBV7-9 and TRBJ2-2; 8 nucleotides line up with TRBD1. Germline CDR1 is SEHNR and CDR2 is FQNEAQ (reference sequence). V gave up 5 bases and J gave up 4 bases; unmatched junction bases: 12. This CDR3 is built from 17 residues. The CDR3 loop reads CASSPTGTGTGTGELFF. CDR3 coding DNA: TGTGCCAGCAGCCCGACAGGGACAGGAACGGGCACCGGGGAGCTGTTTTTT.

As for this clone: Other DNA sequences of this sample code for an identical CDR3. The gene calls are TRBV6-5 and TRBJ2-7; D gene ambiguous. V lost 2 bases, J lost 4 bases, and 15 bases lay in between. The CDR3 is 15 amino acids. Germline loops: CDR1 MNHEY, CDR2 SVGAGI. For the CDR3, the DNA is TGTGCCAGCAGTTACGGTGCCAGGAACTCTTACGAGCAGTACTTC. Amino acid sequence: CASSYGARNSYEQYF.

CDR3 sequence reads: CASAGTNSYEQYF. Here the CDR3 DNA reads TGTGCCAGCGCCGGGACGAACTCCTACGAGCAGTACTTC. The V call is TRBV6-1, the J call TRBJ2-7; D is perhaps TRBD1 or TRBD2 (5 bases each). The CDR3 runs to 13 residues. Germline V gene sequence: CDR1 MNHNS, CDR2 SASEGT. Between the trimmed V and J ends, which lost 8 bases and 0 bases, there was a span of 11 bases.

This clone was counted a few times. Other nucleotide sequences in the sample specify the same CDR3. The chain employs TRBV29-1 and TRBJ1-5; TRBD1 agrees at 10 bases. This CDR3 region has 13 residues. The trim removed 4 bases at V and 4 bases at J, leaving 1 base unmatched. Looked up from germline, CDR1 is SQVTM and CDR2 is ANQGSEA. Here the CDR3 DNA reads TGCAGCGTTGGGGACAGGGGAAATCAGCCCCAGCATTTT. Protein sequence: CSVGDRGNQPQHF.

CDR3 loop: CASSRDRPADTQYF. In nucleotides, the CDR3 is TGTGCCAGCAGTCGGGACCGCCCCGCAGATACGCAGTATTTT. The V call is TRBV27, the J call TRBJ2-3; D is perhaps TRBD1 or TRBD2 (5 bases each). V lost 5 bases to trimming and J lost 4 bases, with 13 bases between them. The germline V gene has CDR1 MNHEY and CDR2 SMNVEV (reference sequence). The CDR3 is 14 residues long.

CDR3 sequence (DNA): TGTGCCAGTAGTATCACGGACAGGGACAATCAGCCCCAGCATTTT. It is translated as CASSITDRDNQPQHF. The chain carries TRBV19 and TRBJ1-5, with TRBD1 identical over 8 bases. The CDR3 covers 15 residues. The germline CDR1 and CDR2 sequences are LNHDA and SQIVND (reference sequence). The junction had 4 bases not matched to a gene; V was cut back by 3 bases and J by 3 bases.

Regarding this clone: A far larger clone is just one base off, so this is likely a read error. This chain links TRBV11-2 with TRBJ2-1; perhaps TRBD2 as D (6 bases). In germline, CDR1 is SGHAT, CDR2 FQNNGV. CDR3 size: 14 residues. V dropped 1 base and J dropped 3 bases, with 7 bases sitting between them. The CDR3 DNA reads as TGTGCCAGCAGCTTAGCGGGAGTCTACAATGAGCAGTTCTTC. Amino acid sequence: CASSLAGVYNEQFF.

V gene TRBV4-2 combines with J gene TRBJ1-1; a weak D match, TRBD1 (5 bases). Germline V lookup: CDR1 LGHNA, CDR2 YNFKEQ. The CDR3 runs 14 residues. V was cut by 1 base and J by 1 base, with 7 bases left in between. CDR3 amino acids: CASSQGGRNTEAFF. The DNA for the CDR3 is TGTGCCAGCAGCCAAGGGGGACGGAACACTGAAGCTTTCTTT.

This clone appeared a single time. V usage is TRBV7-5 and J usage is TRBJ2-7; TRBD1 was called by the table and not checked on the DNA. TRBV7-5 is a documented pseudogene. CDR3 size: 15 residues. The CDR3 sequence: CASRAGTGTTYEQYF. The CDR3 DNA reads as TGTGCCAGCAGGGCCGGGACAGGGACTACCTACGAGCAGTACTTC.

This rearrangement joins TRBV7-2 to TRBJ2-5; 9 nucleotides match TRBD2. Germline loops: CDR1 SGHTA, CDR2 FQGNSA. The V and J ends lost 5 bases and 5 bases, in that order; junction bases with no gene match: 9. The CDR3 spans 15 residues. The chain's CDR3 is CASSGVAGLAETQYF. In DNA form, the CDR3 reads TGTGCCAGCAGCGGAGTGGCTGGACTAGCGGAGACCCAGTACTTC.

This chain connects TRBV28 to TRBJ2-7; TRBD1 aligns across 8 bases. After removal of 6 bases from V and 0 bases from J, the junction contained 4 bases not matched to a gene. Per the germline V gene, CDR1 is MDHEN and CDR2 is SYDVKM. This CDR3 has 14 residues. Written as DNA, the CDR3 is TGTGCCAGCAGACGACAGGGGAGCTCCTACGAGCAGTACTTC. Translated: CASRRQGSSYEQYF.

The count of this clone is one. J is TRBJ1-5 and V is TRBV5-1; no clear D. The CDR3 extends over 16 amino acids. The germline V gene has CDR1 SGHRS and CDR2 YFSETQ. V gave up 4 bases and J gave up 5 bases, with 19 bases separating them. The CDR3 protein is CASSPRPAGLDQPQHF. In nucleotides, the CDR3 is TGCGCCAGCAGCCCCCGGCCCGCCGGACTAGATCAGCCCCAGCATTTT.

This chain connects TRBV4-1 to TRBJ2-7; D gene ambiguous. The germline V gene encodes CDR1 MGHRA and CDR2 YSYEKL. V was clipped by 3 bases and J by 5 bases, with 20 bases between them. This CDR3 is built from 16 residues. The CDR3 is CASSQRILRPDNEQYF. The CDR3 coding sequence is TGCGCCAGCAGCCAGAGGATTCTCCGCCCAGATAACGAGCAGTACTTC.

As regards this clone: This may be a read error: a much more frequent sequence differs by one nucleotide. The chain couples TRBV11-2 to TRBJ1-3; D gene unclear. This CDR3 is built from 13 residues. Germline CDR1 reads SGHAT; CDR2 reads FQNNGV. Deletions cut 1 base from V and 2 bases from J, with 3 bases between. The CDR3 DNA is TGTGCCAGCAGCTTAGGGGCTGGAAACACCATATATTTT. It is translated as CASSLGAGNTIYF.

The table lists this clone with many counts. Distinct nucleotide sequences in the sample also encode this CDR3. CDR3 residues: CAWSTQGANQPQHF. Here the CDR3 DNA reads TGTGCCTGGAGTACACAGGGGGCGAATCAGCCCCAGCATTTT. This chain joins TRBV30 and TRBJ1-5; 9 bases map to TRBD1. Germline loops: CDR1 GTSNPN, CDR2 SVGIG (reference sequence). V was clipped by 2 bases and J by 4 bases; unmatched bases: 3. The CDR3 spans 14 residues. The full variable domain, with the rest looked up from reference TRBV30 and TRBJ1-5, is SQTIHQWPATLVQPVGSPLSLECTVEGTSNPNLYWYRQAAGRGLQLLFYSVGIGQISSEVPQNLSASRPQDRQFILSSKKLLLSDSGFYLCAWSTQGANQPQHFGDGTRLSIL.

The chain has TRBV6-4 and TRBJ2-1, with D tentatively TRBD1 (5 bases). Trimming took off 2 bases at V and 0 bases at J, with 8 bases between the two ends. This CDR3 spans 15 amino acids. Germline V gene lookup returns CDR1 MRHNA and CDR2 SNTAGT. CDR3 amino acids: CASSDDRSSYNEQFF. The CDR3 bases are TGTGCCAGCAGTGACGACAGAAGCTCCTACAATGAGCAGTTCTTC.

The V call is TRBV20-1, the J call TRBJ1-1; possible D gene TRBD1, 6 bases. Germline V lookup: CDR1 DFQATT, CDR2 SNEGSKA (reference sequence). This CDR3 comprises 11 residues. Between the trimmed V and J ends, which lost 6 bases and 9 bases, there was a span of 14 bases. The CDR3 spells CSARLQGKAFF. The CDR3 DNA reads TGCAGTGCCCGTCTTCAGGGGAAAGCTTTCTTT.

The chain combines TRBV5-1 with TRBJ2-5; 13 bases align to TRBD2. The V segment lost 4 bases and the J segment 4 bases; nucleotides outside the gene matches: 7. The CDR3 loop spans 16 amino acids. Germline values: CDR1 SGHRS, CDR2 YFSETQ. CDR3 nucleotides: TGCGCCAGCAGCCTGAGGACTAGCGGGAGCGGAGAGACCCAGTACTTC. Its protein is CASSLRTSGSGETQYF.

The chain links TRBV9 to TRBJ2-5; tentatively, D is TRBD1 or TRBD2 (6 bases each). Looked up from germline, CDR1 is SGDLS and CDR2 is YYNGEE. There are 15 residues in the CDR3. The V gene lost 0 bases and the J gene lost 1 base, with 10 bases spanning the gap. The CDR3 coding sequence is TGTGCCAGCAGCGTAGGGGGGCGGGGCCAAGAGACCCAGTACTTC. It translates to CASSVGGRGQETQYF.

The chain employs TRBV11-3 and TRBJ2-7; D may match TRBD1 or TRBD2 (6 bases each). Germline-derived CDR1 and CDR2 are SGHNT and YENEEA. V dropped 4 bases and J dropped 5 bases, with 12 bases sitting between them. The CDR3 spans 13 residues. The CDR3 nucleotides read TGTGCCAGCAGCTGGGGGCGGGATGACGAGCAGTACTTC. Its translation: CASSWGRDDEQYF. The full variable domain, rest sourced from reference TRBV11-3 and TRBJ2-7, is EAGVVQSPRYKIIEKKQPVAFWCNPISGHNTLYWYLQNLGQGPELLIRYENEEAVDDSQLPKDRFSAERLKGVDSTLKIQPAELGDSAVYLCASSWGRDDEQYFGPGTRLTVT.